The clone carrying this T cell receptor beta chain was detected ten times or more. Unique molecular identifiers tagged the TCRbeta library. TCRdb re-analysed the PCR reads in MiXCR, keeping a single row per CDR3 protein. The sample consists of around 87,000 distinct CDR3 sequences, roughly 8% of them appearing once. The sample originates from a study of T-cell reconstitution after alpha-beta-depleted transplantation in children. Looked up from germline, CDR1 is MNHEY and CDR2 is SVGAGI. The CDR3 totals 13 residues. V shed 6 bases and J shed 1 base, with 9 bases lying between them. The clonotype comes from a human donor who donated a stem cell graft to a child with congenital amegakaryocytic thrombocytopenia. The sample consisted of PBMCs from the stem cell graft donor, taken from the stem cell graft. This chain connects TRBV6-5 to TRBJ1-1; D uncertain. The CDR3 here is CASRLQTNTEAFF. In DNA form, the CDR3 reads TGTGCCAGCAGGTTACAGACGAACACTGAAGCTTTCTTT.